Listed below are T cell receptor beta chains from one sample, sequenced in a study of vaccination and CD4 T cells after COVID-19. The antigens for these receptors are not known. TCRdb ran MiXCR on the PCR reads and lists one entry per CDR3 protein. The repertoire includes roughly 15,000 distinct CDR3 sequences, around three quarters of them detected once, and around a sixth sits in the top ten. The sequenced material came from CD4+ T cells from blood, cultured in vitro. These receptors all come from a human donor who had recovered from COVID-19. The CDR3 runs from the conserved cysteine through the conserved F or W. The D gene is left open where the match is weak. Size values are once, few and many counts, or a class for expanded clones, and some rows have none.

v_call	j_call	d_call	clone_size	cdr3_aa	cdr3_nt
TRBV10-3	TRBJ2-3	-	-	CAISTADTQYF	TGTGCCATCAGTACCGCAGATACGCAGTATTTT
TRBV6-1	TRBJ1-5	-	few	CASISGLDQPQHF	TGTGCCAGCATTTCGGGCCTCGATCAGCCCCAGCATTTT
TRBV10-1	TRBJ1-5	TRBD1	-	CATQDRMGGLGQPQHF	TGCGCCACCCAGGACAGGATGGGAGGGCTAGGTCAGCCCCAGCATTTT
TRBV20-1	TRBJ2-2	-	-	CSASPTLTGELFF	TGCAGTGCTAGCCCGACACTGACCGGGGAACTGTTTTTT
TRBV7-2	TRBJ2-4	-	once	CASSLAAGRSNPIQYF	TGTGCCAGCAGCTTAGCTGCCGGACGCTCAAACCCCATTCAGTACTTC
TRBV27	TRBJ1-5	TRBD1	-	CASSPGQGRSSNQPQHF	TGTGCCAGCAGTCCGGGACAGGGAAGGTCCAGCAATCAGCCCCAGCATTTT
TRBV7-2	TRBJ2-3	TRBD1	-	CASSLGRGRFTDTQYF	TGTGCCAGCAGCTTAGGCAGGGGGCGTTTCACAGATACGCAGTATTTT
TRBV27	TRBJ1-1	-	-	CASRINRVNTEAFF	TGTGCCAGCAGGATTAACAGGGTGAACACTGAAGCTTTCTTT
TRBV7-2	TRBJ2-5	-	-	CASSLYGGPQETQYF	TGTGCCAGCAGCTTGTATGGGGGACCCCAAGAGACCCAGTACTTC
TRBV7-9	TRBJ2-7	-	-	CASSLAREQYF	TGTGCCAGCAGCTTAGCGCGGGAGCAGTACTTC
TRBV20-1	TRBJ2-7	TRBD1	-	CSATQGAPVEQYF	TGCAGTGCGACACAGGGGGCGCCGGTCGAGCAGTACTTC
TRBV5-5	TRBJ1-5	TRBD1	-	CASSLASLRQGVRQPQHF	TGTGCCAGCAGCTTGGCCAGTCTGAGACAGGGGGTCAGGCAGCCCCAGCATTTT
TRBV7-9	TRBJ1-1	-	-	CASSSGALNTEAFF	TGTGCCAGCAGCTCAGGGGCCTTGAACACTGAAGCTTTCTTT
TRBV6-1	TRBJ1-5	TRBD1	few	CASSTTGGAGNQPQHF	TGTGCCAGCAGTACCACAGGGGGCGCGGGCAATCAGCCCCAGCATTTT
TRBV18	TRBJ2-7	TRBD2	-	CASSPPSGRGNEQYF	TGTGCCAGCTCACCACCTTCCGGGAGGGGGAACGAGCAGTACTTC
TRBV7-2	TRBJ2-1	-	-	CASSFIRGSYNEQFF	TGTGCCAGCAGCTTTATCAGGGGATCCTACAATGAGCAGTTCTTC
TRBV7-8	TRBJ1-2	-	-	CASSLAWPGKGYTF	TGTGCCAGCAGCTTAGCGTGGCCAGGGAAGGGCTACACCTTC
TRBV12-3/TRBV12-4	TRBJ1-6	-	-	CASQRDNSPLHF	TGTGCCAGCCAGCGGGATAATTCACCCCTCCACTTT
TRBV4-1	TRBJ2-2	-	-	CASSGRAMNTGELFF	TGCGCCAGCAGCGGTAGAGCGATGAACACCGGGGAGCTGTTTTTT
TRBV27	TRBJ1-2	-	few	CASSSKLTGTNTNYGYTF	TGTGCCAGCAGTTCAAAGCTAACCGGGACAAATACTAACTATGGCTACACCTTC
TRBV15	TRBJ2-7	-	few	CATSRGLYEQYF	TGTGCCACCAGCAGGGGCCTCTACGAGCAGTACTTC
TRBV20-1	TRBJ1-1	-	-	CSARGQINTEAFF	TGCAGTGCTAGGGGGCAGATTAACACTGAAGCTTTCTTT
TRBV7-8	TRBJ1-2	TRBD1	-	CASSPYGQDGYTF	TGTGCCAGCAGCCCCTACGGACAGGACGGCTACACCTTC
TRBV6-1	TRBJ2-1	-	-	CASSERFRNEQFF	TGTGCCAGCAGTGAAAGGTTTAGAAATGAGCAGTTCTTC
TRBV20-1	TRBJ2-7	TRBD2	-	CSAIRASGRANEQYF	TGCAGTGCTATTCGTGCCAGCGGGAGGGCCAACGAGCAGTACTTC
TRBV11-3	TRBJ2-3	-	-	CASSLDRGKGDTQYF	TGTGCCAGCAGCCTAGATCGTGGGAAGGGGGATACGCAGTATTTT
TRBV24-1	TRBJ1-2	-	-	CATSDRRGNYGYTF	TGTGCCACCAGTGATAGGAGAGGGAACTATGGCTACACCTTC
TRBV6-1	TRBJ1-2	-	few	CASSHPGGEGRGYTF	TGTGCCAGCAGCCACCCGGGGGGCGAAGGTAGGGGCTACACCTTC
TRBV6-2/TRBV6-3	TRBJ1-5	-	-	CASSWQGSQPQHF	TGTGCCAGCAGTTGGCAGGGGAGTCAGCCCCAGCATTTT
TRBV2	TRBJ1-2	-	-	CASRGRSYGYTF	TGTGCCAGCAGGGGGCGAAGCTATGGCTACACCTTC
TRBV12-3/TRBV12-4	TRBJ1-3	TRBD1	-	CASRRTGVGGNTIYF	TGTGCCAGCAGGCGGACAGGGGTTGGGGGAAACACCATATATTTT
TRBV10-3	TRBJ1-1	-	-	CAISDRVVNTEAFF	TGTGCCATCAGTGACAGGGTAGTTAACACTGAAGCTTTCTTT
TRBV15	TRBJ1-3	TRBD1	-	CATSPGGSGNTIYF	TGTGCCACCAGCCCAGGGGGATCGGGAAACACCATATATTTT
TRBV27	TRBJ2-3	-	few	CASSTTTRGSTDTQYF	TGTGCCAGCAGTACCACAACTAGGGGAAGCACAGATACGCAGTATTTT
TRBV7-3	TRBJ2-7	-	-	CASSLGSSSYEQYF	TGTGCCAGCAGCTTAGGATCTAGCTCCTACGAGCAGTACTTC
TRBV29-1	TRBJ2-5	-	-	CSAGHQETQYF	TGCAGTGCCGGGCATCAAGAGACCCAGTACTTC
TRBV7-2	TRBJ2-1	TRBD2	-	CASSSGTSFNEQFF	TGTGCCAGCAGCTCCGGGACTAGTTTCAATGAGCAGTTCTTC
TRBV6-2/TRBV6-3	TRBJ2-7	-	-	CASSLQGSYEQYF	TGTGCCAGCAGCCTACAGGGCTCCTACGAGCAGTACTTC
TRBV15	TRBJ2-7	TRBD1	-	CATSRDRDRVVNEQYF	TGTGCCACCAGCAGAGACCGGGACAGGGTTGTCAACGAGCAGTACTTC
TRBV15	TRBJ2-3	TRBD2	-	CATSREVVLAGTDTQYF	TGTGCCACCAGCAGAGAGGTCGTTCTAGCGGGGACAGATACGCAGTATTTT
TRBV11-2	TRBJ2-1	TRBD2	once	CASSGGSGSLNEQFF	TGTGCCAGCAGCGGGGGTAGCGGGAGCCTGAATGAGCAGTTCTTC
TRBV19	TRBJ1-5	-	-	CASSIWTHSNQPQHF	TGTGCCAGTAGTATCTGGACGCATAGCAATCAGCCCCAGCATTTT
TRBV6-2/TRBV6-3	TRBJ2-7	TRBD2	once	CASRGTSAGEQYF	TGTGCCAGCAGGGGGACTAGCGCAGGGGAGCAGTACTTC
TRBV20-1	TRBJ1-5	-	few	CSATRVANSQHF	TGCAGTGCAACCAGGGTGGCCAATTCCCAGCATTTT
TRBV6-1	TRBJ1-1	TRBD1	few	CASDRDRGRSQLEAFF	TGTGCCAGCGACAGGGACAGGGGGCGGTCTCAGCTTGAAGCTTTCTTT
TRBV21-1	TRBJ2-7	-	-	CASSRRGQGPYEQYF	TGTGCCAGCAGCCGTAGGGGTCAGGGACCCTACGAGCAGTACTTC
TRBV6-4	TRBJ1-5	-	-	CASSDQGWVNQPQHF	TGTGCCAGCAGTGACCAGGGTTGGGTCAATCAGCCCCAGCATTTT
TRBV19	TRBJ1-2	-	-	CASSKAYGYTF	TGTGCCAGTAGTAAGGCTTATGGCTACACCTTC
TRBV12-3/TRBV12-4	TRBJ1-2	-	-	CASRGPGADGYTF	TGTGCCAGCCGCGGGCCGGGGGCCGATGGCTACACCTTC
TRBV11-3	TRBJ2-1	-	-	CASSFPSSGSRSEQFF	TGTGCCAGCAGCTTCCCCAGTTCGGGGTCTAGGTCTGAGCAGTTCTTC
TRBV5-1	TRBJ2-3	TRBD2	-	CASSTGLAGAGDTQYF	TGCGCCAGCAGCACGGGACTAGCGGGAGCTGGTGATACGCAGTATTTT
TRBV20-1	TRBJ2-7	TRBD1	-	CSAGQGPTQYF	TGCAGTGCTGGACAGGGTCCAACGCAGTACTTC
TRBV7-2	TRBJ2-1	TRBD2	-	CASSLGGGNEQFF	TGTGCCAGCAGCTTAGGGGGGGGGAATGAGCAGTTCTTC
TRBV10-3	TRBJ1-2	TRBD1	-	CAISPRDSRYGYTF	TGTGCCATCAGCCCCAGGGACAGTCGGTATGGCTACACCTTC
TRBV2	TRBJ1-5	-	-	CASSEVDSAVGPQHF	TGTGCCAGCAGTGAGGTGGACAGCGCTGTGGGGCCCCAGCATTTT
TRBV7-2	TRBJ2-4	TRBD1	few	CASSLVSGSDRGRNIQYF	TGTGCCAGCAGCTTAGTCTCGGGTTCCGACAGGGGGCGAAACATTCAGTACTTC
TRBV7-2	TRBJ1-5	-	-	CASSLAAALEPQHF	TGTGCCAGCAGCTTAGCGGCGGCCCTTGAGCCCCAGCATTTT
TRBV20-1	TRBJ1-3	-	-	CSARGGPQGPAGTIYF	TGCAGTGCTAGAGGGGGACCCCAGGGGCCCGCCGGCACCATATATTTT
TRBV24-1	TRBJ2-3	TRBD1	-	CATSDNTGGWSTDTQYF	TGTGCCACCAGTGATAATACAGGGGGCTGGAGCACAGATACGCAGTATTTT
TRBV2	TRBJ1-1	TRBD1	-	CASTPTGTERTFF	TGTGCCAGCACTCCCACTGGGACAGAAAGGACTTTCTTT